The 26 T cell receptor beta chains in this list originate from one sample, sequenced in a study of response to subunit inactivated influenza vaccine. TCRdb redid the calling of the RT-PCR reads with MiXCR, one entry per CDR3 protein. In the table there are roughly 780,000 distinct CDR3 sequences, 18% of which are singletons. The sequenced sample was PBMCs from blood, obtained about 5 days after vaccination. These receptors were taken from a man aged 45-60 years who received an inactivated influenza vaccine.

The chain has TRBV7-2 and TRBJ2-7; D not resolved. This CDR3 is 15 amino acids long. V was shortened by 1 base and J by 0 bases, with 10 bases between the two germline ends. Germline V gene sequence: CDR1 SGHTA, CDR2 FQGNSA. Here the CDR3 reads CASSLGLRTSYEQYF. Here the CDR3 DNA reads TGTGCCAGCAGCTTAGGGCTTAGGACCTCCTACGAGCAGTACTTC.

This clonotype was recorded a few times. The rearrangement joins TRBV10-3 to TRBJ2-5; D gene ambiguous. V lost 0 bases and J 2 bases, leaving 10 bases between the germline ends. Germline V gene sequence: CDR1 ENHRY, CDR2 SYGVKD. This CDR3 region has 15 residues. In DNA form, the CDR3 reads TGTGCCATCAGTGAGTCCGGTCTGGAACAAGAGACCCAGTACTTC. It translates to CAISESGLEQETQYF.

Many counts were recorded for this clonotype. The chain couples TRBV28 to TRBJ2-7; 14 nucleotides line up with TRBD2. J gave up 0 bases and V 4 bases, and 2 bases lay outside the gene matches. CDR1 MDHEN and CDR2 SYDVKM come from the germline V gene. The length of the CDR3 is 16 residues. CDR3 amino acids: CASSYGTSGSSYEQYF. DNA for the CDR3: TGTGCCAGCAGTTACGGGACTAGCGGGAGCTCCTACGAGCAGTACTTC.

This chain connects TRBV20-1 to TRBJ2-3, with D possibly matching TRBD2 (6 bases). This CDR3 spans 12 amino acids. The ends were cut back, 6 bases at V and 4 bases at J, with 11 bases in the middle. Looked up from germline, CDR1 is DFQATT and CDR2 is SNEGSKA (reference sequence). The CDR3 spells CSAGTSSDTQYF. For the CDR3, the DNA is TGCAGTGCCGGGACTTCTTCAGATACGCAGTATTTT.

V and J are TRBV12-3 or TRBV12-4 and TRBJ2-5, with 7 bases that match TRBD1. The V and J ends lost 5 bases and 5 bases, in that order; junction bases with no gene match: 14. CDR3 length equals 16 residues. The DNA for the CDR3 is TGTGCCAGCAGTGCCCGTTCGAAGGGGGCGTTGGAGACCCAGTACTTC. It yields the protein CASSARSKGALETQYF.

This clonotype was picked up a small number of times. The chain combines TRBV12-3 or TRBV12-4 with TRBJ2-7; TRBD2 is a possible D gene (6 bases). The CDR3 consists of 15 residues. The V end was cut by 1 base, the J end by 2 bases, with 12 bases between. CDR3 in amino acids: CASSLGGTYAYEQYF. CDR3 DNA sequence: TGTGCCAGCAGTTTAGGCGGGACGTATGCCTACGAGCAGTACTTC.

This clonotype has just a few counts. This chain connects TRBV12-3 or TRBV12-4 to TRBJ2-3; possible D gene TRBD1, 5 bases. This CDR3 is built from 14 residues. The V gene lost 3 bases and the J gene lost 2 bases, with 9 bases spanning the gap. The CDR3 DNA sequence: TGTGCCAGCAGTTTTGGCAGGGACACAGATACGCAGTATTTT. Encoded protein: CASSFGRDTDTQYF.

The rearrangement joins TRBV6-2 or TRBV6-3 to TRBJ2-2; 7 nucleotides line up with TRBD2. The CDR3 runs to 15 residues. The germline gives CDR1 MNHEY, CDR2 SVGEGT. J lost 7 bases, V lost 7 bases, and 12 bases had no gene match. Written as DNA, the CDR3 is TGTGCCAGCACCGGGGGGAGCGTGCTCCTCGGGGAGCTGTTTTTT. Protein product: CASTGGSVLLGELFF.

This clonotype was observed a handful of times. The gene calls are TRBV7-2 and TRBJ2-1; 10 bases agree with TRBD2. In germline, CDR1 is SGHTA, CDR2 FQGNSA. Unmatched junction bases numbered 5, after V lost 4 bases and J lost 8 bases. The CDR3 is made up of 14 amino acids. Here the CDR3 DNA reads TGTGCCAGCAGCTCTATAGCGGGAGGACATGAGCAGTTCTTC. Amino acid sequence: CASSSIAGGHEQFF.

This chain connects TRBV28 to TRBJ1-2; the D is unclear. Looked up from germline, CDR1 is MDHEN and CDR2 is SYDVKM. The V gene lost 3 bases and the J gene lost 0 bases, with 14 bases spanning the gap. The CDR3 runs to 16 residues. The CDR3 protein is CASSFLNFGANYGYTF. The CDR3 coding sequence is TGTGCCAGCAGTTTTCTGAACTTTGGGGCTAACTATGGCTACACCTTC.

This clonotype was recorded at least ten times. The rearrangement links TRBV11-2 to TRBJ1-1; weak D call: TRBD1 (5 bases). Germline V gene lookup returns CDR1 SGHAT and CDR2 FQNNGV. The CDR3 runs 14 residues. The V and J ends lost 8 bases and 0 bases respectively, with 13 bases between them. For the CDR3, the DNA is TGTGCCAGCTCCTCTTGGGGGATGAACACTGAAGCTTTCTTT. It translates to CASSSWGMNTEAFF.

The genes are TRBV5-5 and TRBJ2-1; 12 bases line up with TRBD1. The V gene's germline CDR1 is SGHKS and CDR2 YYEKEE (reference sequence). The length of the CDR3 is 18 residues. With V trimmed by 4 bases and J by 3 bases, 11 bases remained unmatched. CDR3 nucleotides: TGTGCCAGCAGCAACCGGGACAGGGGGCTAGGAGTCTACAATGAGCAGTTCTTC. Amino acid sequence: CASSNRDRGLGVYNEQFF.

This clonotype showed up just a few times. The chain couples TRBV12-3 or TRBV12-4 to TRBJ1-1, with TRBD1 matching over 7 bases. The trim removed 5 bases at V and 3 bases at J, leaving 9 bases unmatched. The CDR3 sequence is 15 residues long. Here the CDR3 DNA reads TGTGCCAGCAGTACCCGACAGGGCCCGGACACTGAAGCTTTCTTT. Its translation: CASSTRQGPDTEAFF.

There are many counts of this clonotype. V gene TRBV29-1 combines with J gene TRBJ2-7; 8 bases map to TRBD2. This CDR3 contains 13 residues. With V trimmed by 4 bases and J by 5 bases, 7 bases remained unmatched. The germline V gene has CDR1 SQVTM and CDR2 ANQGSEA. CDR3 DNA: TGCAGCGTTGGGACTAGCTCAGTCCACGAGCAGTACTTC. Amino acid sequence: CSVGTSSVHEQYF.

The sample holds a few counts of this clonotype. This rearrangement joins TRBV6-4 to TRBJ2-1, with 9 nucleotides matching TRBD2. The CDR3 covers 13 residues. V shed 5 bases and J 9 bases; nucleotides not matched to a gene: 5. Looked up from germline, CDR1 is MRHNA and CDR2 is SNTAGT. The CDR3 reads CASSLSGRPEQFF. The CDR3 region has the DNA TGTGCCAGCAGTTTGAGCGGGAGGCCTGAGCAGTTCTTC.

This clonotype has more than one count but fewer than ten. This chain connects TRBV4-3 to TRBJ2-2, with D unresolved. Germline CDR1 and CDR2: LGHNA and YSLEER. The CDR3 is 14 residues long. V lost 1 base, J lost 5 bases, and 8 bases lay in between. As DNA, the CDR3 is TGCGCCAGCAGCCAAGGCCCACTAACCGGGGAGCTGTTTTTT. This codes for CASSQGPLTGELFF.

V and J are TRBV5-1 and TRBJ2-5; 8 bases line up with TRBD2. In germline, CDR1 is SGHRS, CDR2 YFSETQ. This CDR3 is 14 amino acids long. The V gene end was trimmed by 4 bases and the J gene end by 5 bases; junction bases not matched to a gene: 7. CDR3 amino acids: CASSNSGAGETQYF. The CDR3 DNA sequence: TGCGCCAGCAGCAATAGCGGGGCCGGGGAGACCCAGTACTTC. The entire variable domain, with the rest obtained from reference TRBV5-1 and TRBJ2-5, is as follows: KAGVTQTPRYLIKTRGQQVTLSCSPISGHRSVSWYQQTPGQGLQFLFEYFSETQRNKGNFPGRFSGRQFSNSRSEMNVSTLELGDSALYLCASSNSGAGETQYFGPGTRLLVL.

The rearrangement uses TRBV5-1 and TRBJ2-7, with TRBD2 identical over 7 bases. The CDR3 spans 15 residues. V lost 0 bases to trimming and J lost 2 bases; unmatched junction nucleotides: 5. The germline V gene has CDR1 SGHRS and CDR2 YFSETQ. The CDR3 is CASSLAWGGTYEQYF. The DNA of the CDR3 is TGCGCCAGCAGCTTGGCATGGGGGGGGACCTACGAGCAGTACTTC.

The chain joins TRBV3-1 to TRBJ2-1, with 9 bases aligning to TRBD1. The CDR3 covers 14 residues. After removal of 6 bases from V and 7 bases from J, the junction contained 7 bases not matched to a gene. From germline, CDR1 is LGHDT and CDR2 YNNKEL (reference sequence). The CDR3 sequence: CASRRQGVGNEQFF. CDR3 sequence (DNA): TGTGCCAGCAGGAGACAGGGGGTCGGAAATGAGCAGTTCTTC.

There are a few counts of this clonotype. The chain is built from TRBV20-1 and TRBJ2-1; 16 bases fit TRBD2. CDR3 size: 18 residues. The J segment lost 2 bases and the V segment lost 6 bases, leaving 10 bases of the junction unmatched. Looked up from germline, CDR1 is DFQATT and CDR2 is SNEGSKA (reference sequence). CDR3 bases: TGCAGTGCCGCACCGGGACTAGCGGGAGGGCCCCCCTACAATGAGCAGTTCTTC. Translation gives CSAAPGLAGGPPYNEQFF.

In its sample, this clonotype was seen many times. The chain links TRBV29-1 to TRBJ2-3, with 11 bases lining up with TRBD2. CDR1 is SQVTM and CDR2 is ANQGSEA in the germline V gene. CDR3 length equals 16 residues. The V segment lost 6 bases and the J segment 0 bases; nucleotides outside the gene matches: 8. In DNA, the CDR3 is TGCAGCGTGAGAGGGGGGACTAGCGGTAGCACAGATACGCAGTATTTT. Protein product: CSVRGGTSGSTDTQYF.

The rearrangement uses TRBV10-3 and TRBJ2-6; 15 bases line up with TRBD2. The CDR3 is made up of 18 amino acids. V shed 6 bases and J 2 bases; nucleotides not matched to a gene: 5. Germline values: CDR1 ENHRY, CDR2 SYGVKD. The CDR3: CAISAGLAGGPGANVLTF. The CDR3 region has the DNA TGTGCCATCAGCGCTGGACTAGCGGGAGGGCCTGGGGCCAACGTCCTGACTTTC.

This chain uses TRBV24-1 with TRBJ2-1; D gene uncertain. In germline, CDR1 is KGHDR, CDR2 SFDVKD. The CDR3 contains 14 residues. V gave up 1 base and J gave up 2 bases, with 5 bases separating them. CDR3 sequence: CATSDFPAYNEQFF. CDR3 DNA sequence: TGTGCCACCAGTGATTTCCCAGCCTACAATGAGCAGTTCTTC.

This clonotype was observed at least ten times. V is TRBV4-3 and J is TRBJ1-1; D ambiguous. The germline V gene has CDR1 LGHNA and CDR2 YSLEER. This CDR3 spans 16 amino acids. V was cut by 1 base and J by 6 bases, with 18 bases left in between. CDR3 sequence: CASSQGLAAGLAEAFF. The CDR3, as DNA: TGCGCCAGCAGCCAAGGGCTCGCGGCGGGTCTCGCTGAAGCTTTCTTT.

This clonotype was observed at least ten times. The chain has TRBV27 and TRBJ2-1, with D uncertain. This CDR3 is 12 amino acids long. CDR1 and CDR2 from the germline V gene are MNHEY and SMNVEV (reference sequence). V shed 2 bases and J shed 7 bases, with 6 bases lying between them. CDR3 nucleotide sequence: TGTGCCAGCAGTTTAATCGGGAATGAGCAGTTCTTC. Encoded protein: CASSLIGNEQFF.

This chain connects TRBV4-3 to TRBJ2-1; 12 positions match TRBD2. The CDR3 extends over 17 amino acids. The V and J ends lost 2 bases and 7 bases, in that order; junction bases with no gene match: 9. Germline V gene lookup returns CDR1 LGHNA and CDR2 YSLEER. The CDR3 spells CASSQNLAGGPKNEQFF. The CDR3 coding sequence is TGCGCCAGCAGCCAAAACCTAGCGGGAGGGCCGAAAAATGAGCAGTTCTTC.